This record looks at one T cell receptor (beta chain) sequence and its context. The target antigen is unknown. The sample comes from a study of OX40 agonist ivuxolimab in advanced cancers. Study in general: Hepatocellular carcinoma, melanoma, renal cell or head and neck cancer was diagnosed in the dose-escalation patients. Study-wide results and caveats: In a subset of nonresponders, normalized T-cell clonal expansion was also low. Clonal expansion was among the lowest in partial responders at 0.1-3.0 mg/kg, especially CD8+.

Patients had blood sampled at baseline and again on cycle 4 day 1 and cycle 7 day 1. Method: immunoSEQ multiplex PCR; TCRdb's copy keeps in-frame clones and lacks some. The sample has around 90,000 clones, about 90% seen once. The CDR3 sequence is 13 residues long. The trim removed 6 bases at V and 6 bases at J, leaving 3 bases unmatched. Germline lookup yields CDR1 MDHEN and CDR2 SYDVKM. V gene TRBV28 combines with J gene TRBJ1-5; 9 bases are a match to TRBD1. Sample: CD4+ or CD8+ T cells sorted from blood, taken in a trial of the OX40 agonist ivuxolimab. The receptor's source is an adult with an advanced solid tumor such as melanoma, head and neck, liver or kidney cancer. For the CDR3, the DNA is TGTGCCAGCAGCAGGGACAGGGCTCAGCCCCAGCATTTT. Its translation: CASSRDRAQPQHF.